Reported below is one TCR beta chain. The antigen is not known. TCRdb's table, derived via immunoSEQ multiplex PCR, lists solely in-frame clones and lacks some. The sample holds under 300,000 clones, roughly 89% seen once. This specimen belongs to a study of Ad26.COV2.S vaccination and SARS-CoV-2 variants. Whole-study results and caveats: Non-spike TCR breadth was similar in vaccine and placebo recipients. The analyses of TCR breadth and depth may have understated the size of total T cell responses.

This CDR3 has 17 amino acids. J gave up 5 bases and V 0 bases, and 6 bases lay outside the gene matches. In germline, CDR1 is LGHNA, CDR2 YSLEER. The treatment denotes: 19 received Ad26.COV2.S at low or high dose, single or two shots; several received placebo; per-sample allocation not given. Sampling was performed 63 days after the first vaccine or placebo injection. Donor was an adult aged 18-55 years in Boston. This receptor was taken from a person between 18 and 60 years old who received the Ad26.COV2.S COVID-19 vaccine or a placebo. This specimen consisted of peripheral blood, obtained in a trial of Ad26.COV2.S vaccine versus placebo. V is TRBV4-3 and J is TRBJ2-1, with TRBD2 matching over 11 bases. CDR3 in DNA: TGCGCCAGCAGCCAAGATAAAACTAGCGGGAGCAACAATGAGCAGTTCTTC. Its protein product is CASSQDKTSGSNNEQFF.